The 13 T cell receptor beta chains presented below share a single source sample, sequenced in a study of CD8 T cells in ankylosing spondylitis. Each CDR3 protein gets one entry after TCRdb re-called the 5' RACE reads with MiXCR. The table records about 540,000 distinct CDR3 sequences, 9.5% to 15% of them present only once. No antigen has been identified for these receptors. Study conclusions and caveats: Seemingly distinctive of ankylosing spondylitis blood was a TCR beta motif formed by eight highly homologous variants.

Input material: blood, either unsorted or a sorted T cell fraction (not recorded which). Receptor source: a male donor with ankylosing spondylitis.

This clonotype was seen many times. The chain employs TRBV19 and TRBJ2-1, with 7 bases aligning to TRBD2. The CDR3 length is 15 residues. Losses at the gene ends were 5 bases for V and 0 bases for J; bases not matched to a gene: 4. CDR1 and CDR2 (germline): LNHDA, SQIVND (reference sequence). The chain's CDR3 is CASSLGLVSYNEQFF. CDR3 DNA sequence: TGTGCCAGTAGTCTCGGACTAGTCTCCTACAATGAGCAGTTCTTC. Full variable domain (missing parts from reference TRBV19 and TRBJ2-1): DGGITQSPKYLFRKEGQNVTLSCEQNLNHDAMYWYRQDPGQGLRLIYYSQIVNDFQKGDIAEGYSVSREKKESFPLTVTSAQKNPTAFYLCASSLGLVSYNEQFFGPGTRLTVL.

The chain combines TRBV5-1 with TRBJ2-1; 7 bases agree with TRBD2. Losses at the gene ends were 0 bases for V and 6 bases for J; bases not matched to a gene: 9. The germline gives CDR1 SGHRS, CDR2 YFSETQ. The CDR3 extends over 16 amino acids. The CDR3 sequence: CASSLEGRTRVNEQFF. For the CDR3, the DNA is TGCGCCAGCAGCTTGGAGGGTCGGACTAGAGTCAATGAGCAGTTCTTC.

The rearrangement joins TRBV5-5 to TRBJ2-4, with TRBD1 as a possible D gene (5 bases). CDR3 size: 14 residues. V dropped 2 bases and J dropped 5 bases, with 11 bases sitting between them. Germline-derived CDR1 and CDR2 are SGHKS and YYEKEE (reference sequence). This chain's CDR3 is CASSLTGLQNIQYF. Written as DNA, the CDR3 is TGTGCCAGCAGCTTAACAGGTCTCCAAAACATTCAGTACTTC.

The CDR3 DNA reads TGTGCCATCAGTTCGAATGGGGCAGCGCAGTACTCTGGGGCCAACGTCCTGACTTTC. Encoded protein: CAISSNGAAQYSGANVLTF. The J gene is TRBJ2-6, the V gene TRBV10-3, with D possibly TRBD1 on 5 matching bases. The CDR3 is 19 amino acids. The V gene lost 5 bases and the J gene lost 0 bases, with 20 bases spanning the gap. Germline lookup yields CDR1 ENHRY and CDR2 SYGVKD.

This clonotype was picked up many times. The chain recombines TRBV20-1 with TRBJ2-2; 8 nucleotides agree with TRBD2. Germline values: CDR1 DFQATT, CDR2 SNEGSKA (reference sequence). This CDR3 comprises 16 residues. V lost 4 bases, J lost 2 bases, and 9 bases stayed unmatched. Written as DNA, the CDR3 is TGCAGTGCTACTTTGGCGGGAGGTCCTAACACCGGGGAGCTGTTTTTT. It specifies CSATLAGGPNTGELFF.

This clonotype was seen repeatedly, ten times or more. This chain uses TRBV29-1 with TRBJ2-1, with 8 positions matching TRBD2. There are 14 residues in the CDR3. V shed 5 bases and J 2 bases; nucleotides not matched to a gene: 5. Germline loops: CDR1 SQVTM, CDR2 ANQGSEA. The CDR3 protein is CSVSIAGPYNEQFF. CDR3 DNA sequence: TGCAGCGTTTCTATAGCGGGGCCCTACAATGAGCAGTTCTTC.

At least ten counts were recorded for this clonotype. The CDR3 reads CSVRSEGKNIQYF. The DNA of the CDR3 is TGCAGTGTGCGAAGCGAAGGCAAAAACATTCAGTACTTC. This chain joins TRBV20-1 and TRBJ2-4; D not resolved. The CDR3 consists of 13 residues. Trimming removed 7 bases from V and 3 bases from J, with 13 bases in between. Per the germline V gene, CDR1 is DFQATT and CDR2 is SNEGSKA (reference sequence).

This clonotype has only a few counts. The chain is built from TRBV20-1 and TRBJ1-5; no reliable D call. The CDR3 is 13 amino acids. The V end was cut by 1 base, the J end by 4 bases, with 8 bases between. CDR1 is DFQATT and CDR2 is SNEGSKA in the germline V gene (reference sequence). CDR3 sequence reads: CSARGTANQPQHF. The CDR3 region has the DNA TGCAGTGCTAGAGGGACGGCTAATCAGCCCCAGCATTTT.

This clonotype was observed a few times. The chain couples TRBV20-1 to TRBJ2-1; TRBD2 aligns across 14 bases. The CDR3 extends over 14 amino acids. V trimming: 6 bases; J trimming: 8 bases; junction bases outside the gene matches: 6. From germline, CDR1 is DFQATT and CDR2 SNEGSKA (reference sequence). The CDR3 sequence is CSATGTSGSYEQFF. CDR3 nucleotide sequence: TGCAGTGCAACCGGGACTAGCGGGAGTTATGAGCAGTTCTTC.

This clonotype was detected only a few times. The chain uses TRBV19 and TRBJ1-4, with D perhaps TRBD1 (5 bases). CDR1 is LNHDA, CDR2 SQIVND, per germline (reference sequence). V was shortened by 4 bases and J by 8 bases, with 14 bases between the two germline ends. This CDR3 has 14 amino acids. The CDR3 region has the DNA TGTGCCAGTAGTACCGCGAAGGGGAACGAAAAACTGTTTTTT. Its translation: CASSTAKGNEKLFF.

This clonotype was seen only a few times. A read error is possible here, since a much larger clone lies one base away. The V gene is TRBV7-2, the J gene TRBJ1-2; 9 positions match TRBD1. Trimming at V came to 5 bases and at J to 5 bases, leaving 3 bases not matched to a gene. Per germline, CDR1 SGHTA and CDR2 FQGNSA. This CDR3 region has 13 residues. The CDR3 sequence: CASSTGTGYGYTF. The CDR3 DNA reads as TGTGCCAGCAGCACCGGGACAGGGTATGGCTACACCTTC.

V is TRBV28 and J is TRBJ1-1, with D possibly being TRBD1 (5 bases). Per germline, CDR1 MDHEN and CDR2 SYDVKM. Trimming removed 6 bases at V and 1 base at J, with 15 bases between. The CDR3 spans 15 residues. The CDR3 loop is CASSPHSRGNTEAFF. The DNA of the CDR3 is TGTGCCAGCAGCCCACACTCGAGGGGGAACACTGAAGCTTTCTTT. The variable domain in full, with the rest retrieved from reference TRBV28 and TRBJ1-1, is DVKVTQSSRYLVKRTGEKVFLECVQDMDHENMFWYRQDPGLGLRLIYFSYDVKMKEKGDIPEGYSVSREKKERFSLILESASTNQTSMYLCASSPHSRGNTEAFFGQGTRLTVV.

The V gene is TRBV15, the J gene TRBJ2-3; D not resolved. The CDR3 has 12 residues. CDR1 and CDR2 (germline): LNHNV, YYDKDF (reference sequence). The germline V and J ends were trimmed by 0 bases and 6 bases, with 4 bases remaining between them. The CDR3 sequence is CATSRDGDTQYF. The CDR3 DNA is TGTGCCACCAGCAGAGATGGTGATACGCAGTATTTT.